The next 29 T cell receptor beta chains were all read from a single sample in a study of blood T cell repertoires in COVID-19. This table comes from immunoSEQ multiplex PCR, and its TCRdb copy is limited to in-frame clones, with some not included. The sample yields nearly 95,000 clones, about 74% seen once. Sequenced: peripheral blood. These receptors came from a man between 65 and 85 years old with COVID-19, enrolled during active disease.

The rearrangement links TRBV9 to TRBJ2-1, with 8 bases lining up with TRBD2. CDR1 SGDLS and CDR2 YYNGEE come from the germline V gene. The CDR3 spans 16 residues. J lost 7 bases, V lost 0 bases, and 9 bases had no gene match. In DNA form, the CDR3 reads TGTGCCAGCAGCGTAGCTCACGGGAGGGTTGGGAATGAGCAGTTCTTC. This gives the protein CASSVAHGRVGNEQFF.

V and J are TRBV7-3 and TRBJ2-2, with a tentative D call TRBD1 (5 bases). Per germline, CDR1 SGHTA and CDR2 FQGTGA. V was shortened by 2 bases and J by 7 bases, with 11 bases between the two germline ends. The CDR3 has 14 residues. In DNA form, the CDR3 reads TGTGCCAGCAGCTTATGGGGCGCCGGCGGGGAGCTGTTTTTT. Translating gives CASSLWGAGGELFF.

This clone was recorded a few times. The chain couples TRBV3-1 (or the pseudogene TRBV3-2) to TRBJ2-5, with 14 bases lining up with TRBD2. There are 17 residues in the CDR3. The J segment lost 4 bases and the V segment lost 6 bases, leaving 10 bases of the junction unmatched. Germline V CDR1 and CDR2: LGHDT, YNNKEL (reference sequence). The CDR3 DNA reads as TGTGCCAGCAGGGGAGGGACTAGCGGGAGTCAACGAGAGACCCAGTACTTC. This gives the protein CASRGGTSGSQRETQYF.

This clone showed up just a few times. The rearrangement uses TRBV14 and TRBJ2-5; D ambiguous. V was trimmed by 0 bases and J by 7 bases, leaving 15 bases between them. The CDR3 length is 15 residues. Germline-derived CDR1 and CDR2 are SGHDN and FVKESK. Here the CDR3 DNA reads TGTGCCAGCAGCCAAGATGGGCAGCCGGTCGGGACCCAGTACTTC. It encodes CASSQDGQPVGTQYF.

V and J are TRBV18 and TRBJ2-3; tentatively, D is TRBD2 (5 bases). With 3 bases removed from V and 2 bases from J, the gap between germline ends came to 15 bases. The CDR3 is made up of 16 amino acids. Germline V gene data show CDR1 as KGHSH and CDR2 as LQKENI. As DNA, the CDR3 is TGTGCCAGCTCACCTTATGCGGGCACCGACACAGATACGCAGTATTTT. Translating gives CASSPYAGTDTDTQYF.

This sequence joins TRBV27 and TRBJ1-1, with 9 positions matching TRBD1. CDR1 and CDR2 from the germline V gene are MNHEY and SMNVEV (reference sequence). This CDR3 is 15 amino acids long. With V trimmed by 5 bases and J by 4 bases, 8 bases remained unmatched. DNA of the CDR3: TGTGCCAGCAGTGCCTCGACAGGGGGGACCACTGAAGCTTTCTTT. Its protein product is CASSASTGGTTEAFF.

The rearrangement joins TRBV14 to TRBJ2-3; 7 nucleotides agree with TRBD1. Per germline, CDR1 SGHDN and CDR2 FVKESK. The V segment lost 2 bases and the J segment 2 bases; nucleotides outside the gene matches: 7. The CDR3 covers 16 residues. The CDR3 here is CASSQNRGHNTDTQYF. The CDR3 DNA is TGTGCCAGCAGCCAAAACAGGGGCCATAACACAGATACGCAGTATTTT.

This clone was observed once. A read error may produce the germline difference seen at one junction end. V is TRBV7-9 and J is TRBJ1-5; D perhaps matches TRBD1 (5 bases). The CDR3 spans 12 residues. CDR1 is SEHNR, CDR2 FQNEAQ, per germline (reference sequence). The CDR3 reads CASSLVGQHQHF. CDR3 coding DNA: TGTGCCAGCAGCTTAGTGGGGCAGCACCAGCATTTT.

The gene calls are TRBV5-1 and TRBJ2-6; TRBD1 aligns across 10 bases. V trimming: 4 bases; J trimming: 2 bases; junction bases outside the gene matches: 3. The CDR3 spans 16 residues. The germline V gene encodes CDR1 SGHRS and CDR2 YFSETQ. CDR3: CASSGTGAAGANVLTF. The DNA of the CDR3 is TGCGCCAGCAGCGGGACAGGGGCTGCTGGGGCCAACGTCCTGACTTTC.

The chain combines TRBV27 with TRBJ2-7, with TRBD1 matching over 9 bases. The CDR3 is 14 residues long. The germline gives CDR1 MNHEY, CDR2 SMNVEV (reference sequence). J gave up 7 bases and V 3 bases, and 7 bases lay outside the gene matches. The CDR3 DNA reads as TGTGCCAGCAGTTTGGGGACAGGGTTAGGAGAGCAGTACTTC. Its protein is CASSLGTGLGEQYF.

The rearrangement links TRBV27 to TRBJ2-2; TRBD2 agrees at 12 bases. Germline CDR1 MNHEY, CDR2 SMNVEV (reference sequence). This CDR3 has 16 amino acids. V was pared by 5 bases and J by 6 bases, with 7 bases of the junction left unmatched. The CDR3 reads CASSLTSGSWSGELFF. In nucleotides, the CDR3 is TGTGCCAGCAGTCTGACTAGCGGGAGTTGGTCCGGGGAGCTGTTTTTT.

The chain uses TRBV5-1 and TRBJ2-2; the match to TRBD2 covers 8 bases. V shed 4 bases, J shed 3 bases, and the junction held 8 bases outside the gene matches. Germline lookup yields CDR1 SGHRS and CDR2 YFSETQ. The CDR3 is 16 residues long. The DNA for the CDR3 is TGCGCCAGCAGCGACGGACTAGCTGGCTACACCGGGGAGCTGTTTTTT. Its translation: CASSDGLAGYTGELFF. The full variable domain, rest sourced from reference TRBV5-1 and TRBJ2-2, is KAGVTQTPRYLIKTRGQQVTLSCSPISGHRSVSWYQQTPGQGLQFLFEYFSETQRNKGNFPGRFSGRQFSNSRSEMNVSTLELGDSALYLCASSDGLAGYTGELFFGEGSRLTVL.

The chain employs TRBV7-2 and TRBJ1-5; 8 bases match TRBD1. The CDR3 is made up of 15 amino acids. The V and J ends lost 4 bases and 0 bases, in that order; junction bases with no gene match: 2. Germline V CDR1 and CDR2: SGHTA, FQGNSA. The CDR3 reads CASSYGQGSNQPQHF. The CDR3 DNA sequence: TGTGCCAGCAGCTATGGACAGGGTAGCAATCAGCCCCAGCATTTT.

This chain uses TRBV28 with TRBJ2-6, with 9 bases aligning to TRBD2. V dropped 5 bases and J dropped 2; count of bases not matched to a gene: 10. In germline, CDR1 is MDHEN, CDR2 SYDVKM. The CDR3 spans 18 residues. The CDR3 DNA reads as TGTGCCAGCAGTCCCCGGACTAGCGTTTGGACTGGGGCCAACGTCCTGACTTTC. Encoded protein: CASSPRTSVWTGANVLTF.

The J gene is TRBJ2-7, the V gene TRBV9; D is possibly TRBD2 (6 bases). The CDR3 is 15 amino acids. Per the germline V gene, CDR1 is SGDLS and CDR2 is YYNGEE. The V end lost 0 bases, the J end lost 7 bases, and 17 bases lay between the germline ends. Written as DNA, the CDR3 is TGTGCCAGCAGCGTAGCGCCGGGACTTCCAGAGGAGCAGTACTTC. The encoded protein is CASSVAPGLPEEQYF.

CDR3 loop: CASSQEGRNGYTF. CDR3 in DNA: TGTGCCAGCAGCCAAGAGGGGAGGAATGGCTACACCTTC. The chain joins TRBV3-1 (or the pseudogene TRBV3-2) to TRBJ1-2; D unresolved. The germline V gene encodes CDR1 LGHDT and CDR2 YNNKEL (reference sequence). The CDR3 runs to 13 residues. V lost 0 bases, J lost 6 bases, and 8 bases lay in between.

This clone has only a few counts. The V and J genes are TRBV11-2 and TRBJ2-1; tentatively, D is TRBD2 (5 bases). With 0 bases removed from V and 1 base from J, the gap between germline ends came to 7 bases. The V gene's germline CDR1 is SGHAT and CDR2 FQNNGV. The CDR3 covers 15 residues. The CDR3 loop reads CASSLEWESYNEQFF. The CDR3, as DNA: TGTGCCAGCAGCTTAGAATGGGAGTCCTACAATGAGCAGTTCTTC.

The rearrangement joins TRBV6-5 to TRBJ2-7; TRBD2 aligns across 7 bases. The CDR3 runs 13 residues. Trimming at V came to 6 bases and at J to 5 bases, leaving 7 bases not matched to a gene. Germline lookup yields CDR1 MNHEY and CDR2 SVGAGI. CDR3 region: CASSPREGHEQYF. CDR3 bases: TGTGCCAGCAGCCCCAGGGAGGGCCACGAGCAGTACTTC.

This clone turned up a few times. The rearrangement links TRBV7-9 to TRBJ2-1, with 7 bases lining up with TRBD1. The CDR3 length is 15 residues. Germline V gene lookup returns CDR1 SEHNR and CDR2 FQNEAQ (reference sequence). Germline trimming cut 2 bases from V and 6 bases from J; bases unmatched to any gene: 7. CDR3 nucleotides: TGTGCCAGCAGCTTACAGACAGGGCTAGGCAATGAGCAGTTCTTC. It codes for CASSLQTGLGNEQFF.

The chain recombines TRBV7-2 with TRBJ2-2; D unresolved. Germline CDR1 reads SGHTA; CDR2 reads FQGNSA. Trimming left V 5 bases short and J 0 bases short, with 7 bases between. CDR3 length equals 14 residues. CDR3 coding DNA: TGTGCCAGCAGCCCCCCCGCGAACACCGGGGAGCTGTTTTTT. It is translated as CASSPPANTGELFF.

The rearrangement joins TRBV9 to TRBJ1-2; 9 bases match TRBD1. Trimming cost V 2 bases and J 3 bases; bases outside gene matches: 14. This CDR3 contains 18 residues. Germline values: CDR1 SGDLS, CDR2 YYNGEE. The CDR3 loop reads CASSVYRPGQGKDYGYTF. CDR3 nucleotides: TGTGCCAGCAGCGTGTATCGGCCCGGACAGGGGAAGGACTATGGCTACACCTTC.

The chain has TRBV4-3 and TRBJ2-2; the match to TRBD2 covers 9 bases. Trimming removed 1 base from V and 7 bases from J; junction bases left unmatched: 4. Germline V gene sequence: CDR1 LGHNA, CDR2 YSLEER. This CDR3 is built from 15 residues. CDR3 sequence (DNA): TGCGCCAGCAGCCAAGGGGGACTAGCTGTCGGGGAGCTGTTTTTT. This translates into CASSQGGLAVGELFF.

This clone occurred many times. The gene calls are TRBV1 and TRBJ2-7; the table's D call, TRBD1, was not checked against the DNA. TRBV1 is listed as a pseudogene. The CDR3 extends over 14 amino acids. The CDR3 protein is CTSGGQTFSYEQYF. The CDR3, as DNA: TGCACCAGCGGGGGACAGACTTTCTCCTACGAGCAGTACTTC.

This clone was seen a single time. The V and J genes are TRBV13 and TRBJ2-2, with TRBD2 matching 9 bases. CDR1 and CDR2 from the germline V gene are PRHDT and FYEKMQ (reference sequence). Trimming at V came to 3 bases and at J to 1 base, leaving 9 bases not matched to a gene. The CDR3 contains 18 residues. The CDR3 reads CASSFDSRLAENTGELFF. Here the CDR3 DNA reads TGTGCCAGCAGCTTTGATTCCCGACTAGCGGAGAACACCGGGGAGCTGTTTTTT.

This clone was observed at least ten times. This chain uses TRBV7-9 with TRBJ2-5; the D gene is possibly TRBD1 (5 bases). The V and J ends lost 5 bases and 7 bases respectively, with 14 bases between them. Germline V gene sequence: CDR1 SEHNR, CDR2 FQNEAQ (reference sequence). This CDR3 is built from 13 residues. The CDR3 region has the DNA TGTGCCAGCAGCCATCTCCAGGGTGTGACCCAGTACTTC. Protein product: CASSHLQGVTQYF. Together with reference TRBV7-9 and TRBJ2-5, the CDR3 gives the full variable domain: DTGVSQNPRHKITKRGQNVTFRCDPISEHNRLYWYRQTLGQGPEFLTYFQNEAQLEKSRLLSDRFSAERPKGSFSTLEIQRTEQGDSAMYLCASSHLQGVTQYFGPGTRLLVL.

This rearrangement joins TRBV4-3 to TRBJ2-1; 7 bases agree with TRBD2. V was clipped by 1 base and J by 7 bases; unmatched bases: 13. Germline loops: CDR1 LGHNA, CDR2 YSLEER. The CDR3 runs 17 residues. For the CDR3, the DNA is TGCGCCAGCAGCCAAGCGTATAGCGGGTCTACTTTGAATGAGCAGTTCTTC. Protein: CASSQAYSGSTLNEQFF.

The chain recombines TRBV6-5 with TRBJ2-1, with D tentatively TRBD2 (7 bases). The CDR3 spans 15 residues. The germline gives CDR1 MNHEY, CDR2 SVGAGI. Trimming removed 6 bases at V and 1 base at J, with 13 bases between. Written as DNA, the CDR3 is TGTGCCAGCAGCCTAGGGAGGGGGTCCTACAATGAGCAGTTCTTC. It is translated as CASSLGRGSYNEQFF.

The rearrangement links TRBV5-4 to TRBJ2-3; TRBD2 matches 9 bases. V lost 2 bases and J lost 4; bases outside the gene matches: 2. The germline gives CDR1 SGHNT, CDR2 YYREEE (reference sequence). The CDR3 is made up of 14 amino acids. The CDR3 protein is CASSFSGSPDTQYF. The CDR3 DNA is TGTGCCAGCAGCTTTAGCGGGAGCCCAGATACGCAGTATTTT. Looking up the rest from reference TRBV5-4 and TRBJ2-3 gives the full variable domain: ETGVTQSPTHLIKTRGQQVTLRCSSQSGHNTVSWYQQALGQGPQFIFQYYREEENGRGNFPPRFSGLQFPNYSSELNVNALELDDSALYLCASSFSGSPDTQYFGPGTRLTVL.

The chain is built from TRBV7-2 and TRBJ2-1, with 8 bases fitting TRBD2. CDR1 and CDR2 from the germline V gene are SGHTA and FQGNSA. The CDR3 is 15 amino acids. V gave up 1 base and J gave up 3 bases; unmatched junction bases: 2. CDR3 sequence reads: CASSLDSGGYNEQFF. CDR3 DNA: TGTGCCAGCAGCTTAGACAGCGGGGGCTACAATGAGCAGTTCTTC.